The clone carrying this T cell receptor (beta chain) was recorded a few times. What it binds is unknown. This entry belongs to a study of blood T cells in healthy people across ages. General study results and limits: Expanded clonotype changes were possibly confounded by unknown donor CMV status.

Healthy Caucasian individuals from Russia aged about 6 to 100 served as donors. A sample-barcoded 5' primer and a J-beta primer mix were used in a second PCR of roughly 7 to 11 cycles. A tag from a template-switch adaptor with 12 random nucleotides marked each cDNA molecule. Paired-end reads containing CDR3 totaled no fewer than 3 million for each sample. One entry per CDR3 protein, called by TCRdb with MiXCR from the 5' RACE reads. The table has hundreds of thousands of distinct CDR3 sequences, around two fifths seen once. V was clipped by 6 bases and J by 2 bases; unmatched bases: 6. Germline V lookup: CDR1 DFQATT, CDR2 SNEGSKA (reference sequence). The CDR3 is made up of 13 amino acids.

This TCR derives from a man older than 75 in good health. The rearrangement joins TRBV20-1 to TRBJ2-5; the match to TRBD2 covers 7 bases. Sequencing was performed on blood. CDR3 loop: CSAPGGPQETQYF. The CDR3 nucleotides are TGCAGTGCCCCGGGAGGCCCTCAAGAGACCCAGTACTTC.